What follows is one TCR beta chain and its context. Patients of the Seattle cohort, enrolled during active infection, were followed longitudinally. The method was immunoSEQ multiplex PCR; TCRdb's version includes in-frame clones alone and lacks a portion of them. The data contain over 150,000 clones, roughly 93% of them singletons. The sample is drawn from a study of blood T cell repertoires in COVID-19. The wider study: Italy, Spain and the United States were the sources of the convalescent and acute COVID-19 samples. T cells, B-cell-depleted T cells, or PBMCs supplied cDNA or gDNA.

Germline assignment: CDR1 KGHSH and CDR2 LQKENI. V lost 5 bases and J 4 bases, leaving 11 bases between the germline ends. CDR3 length equals 13 residues. The sequenced sample consisted of peripheral blood. This receptor was identified in a man younger than 35 with COVID-19, enrolled during active disease. The chain carries TRBV18 and TRBJ1-2; D is ambiguous. The chain's CDR3 is CASSGLLGYGYTF. The DNA for the CDR3 is TGTGCCAGCTCAGGGCTTTTAGGCTATGGCTACACCTTC.